This T cell receptor (beta chain) came from a study of PD-L1 blockade in urothelial cancer. Study context: Every 3 weeks, patients received intravenous atezolizumab 1,200 mg, beginning 2014. Male sex and bladder-origin urothelial cancer were recorded for twenty-five of 29 patients. At 3 weeks (second dose) and 6 weeks after starting treatment, blood was analyzed.

As to time point: pretreatment peripheral blood. This CDR3 is built from 15 residues. V gave up 5 bases and J gave up 7 bases; unmatched junction bases: 13. In germline, CDR1 is GTSNPN, CDR2 SVGIG (reference sequence). Each PCR reaction had synthetic TCR analog templates spiked into it. Assay: immunoSEQ multiplex PCR; the TCRdb copy retains only in-frame clones and omits some. The table has about 81,000 clones, around 90% seen once. Specimen: PBMCs, collected around atezolizumab (anti-PD-L1) treatment. The chain couples TRBV30 to TRBJ2-7; 11 bases are shared with TRBD2. The source of this sequence is a woman aged 80 or older with urothelial cancer. The CDR3 region is CAWLLAGVRGKEQYF. The CDR3 DNA reads as TGTGCCTGGTTACTAGCGGGAGTTAGGGGGAAGGAGCAGTACTTC.